These 32 T cell receptor beta chains originate from one sample sequenced in a study of human T cells and chemical hapten exposure. MiXCR, run by TCRdb on the RACE reads, gives a single entry per CDR3 protein. Among some 51,000 distinct CDR3 sequences listed, around 9.4% were seen once. Time point meaning: pre-sensitization, week 0. The treatment: therapeutic diphenylcyclopropenone sensitization with weekly scalp DPC. The specimen comprised whole blood, sampled in connection with sensitization to the hapten diphenylcyclopropenone (DPC). All receptors come from a woman aged 40-49 years with alopecia areata. Some clones in this sample may be carry-over from other donors' samples.

This clonotype was found many times. CDR3 residues: CAWSVWSYEQYF. The CDR3 DNA reads as TGTGCCTGGAGTGTTTGGTCCTACGAGCAGTACTTC. The chain couples TRBV30 to TRBJ2-7; D is unclear. Germline assignment: CDR1 GTSNPN and CDR2 SVGIG (reference sequence). CDR3 size: 12 residues. The V gene lost 0 bases and the J gene lost 1 base, with 4 bases spanning the gap.

The chain recombines TRBV10-3 with TRBJ2-2; D is possibly TRBD1 or TRBD2 (5 bases each). The CDR3 contains 13 residues. The ends were cut back, 4 bases at V and 7 bases at J, with 10 bases in the middle. Germline V gene sequence: CDR1 ENHRY, CDR2 SYGVKD. The CDR3 loop reads CAISAGADGELFF. In DNA, the CDR3 is TGTGCCATCAGTGCCGGGGCCGACGGGGAGCTGTTTTTT.

The chain couples TRBV11-1 to TRBJ2-5; 7 nucleotides match TRBD2. V shed 10 bases, J shed 1 base, and the junction held 6 bases outside the gene matches. Looked up from germline, CDR1 is SGHAT and CDR2 is FQDESV (reference sequence). The CDR3 contains 13 residues. The CDR3 DNA follows: TGTGCCACGCGGGGGTTCCCCCAAGAGACCCAGTACTTC. Protein sequence: CATRGFPQETQYF.

This clonotype has more than one count but fewer than ten. The chain uses TRBV19 and TRBJ1-4; D is possibly TRBD1 (6 bases). The CDR3 runs to 15 residues. Looked up from germline, CDR1 is LNHDA and CDR2 is SQIVND (reference sequence). V was shortened by 5 bases and J by 3 bases, with 13 bases between the two germline ends. Here the CDR3 reads CASSSTGKPNEKLFF. The CDR3 DNA reads TGTGCCAGTAGTTCCACAGGGAAGCCTAATGAAAAACTGTTTTTT. Drawing the rest from reference TRBV19 and TRBJ1-4, the complete variable domain is DGGITQSPKYLFRKEGQNVTLSCEQNLNHDAMYWYRQDPGQGLRLIYYSQIVNDFQKGDIAEGYSVSREKKESFPLTVTSAQKNPTAFYLCASSSTGKPNEKLFFGSGTQLSVL.

The table lists this clonotype with many counts. This chain connects TRBV6-5 to TRBJ2-7; 12 bases are shared with TRBD2. Per germline, CDR1 MNHEY and CDR2 SVGAGI. The trim removed 0 bases at V and 7 bases at J, leaving 10 bases unmatched. This CDR3 comprises 17 residues. CDR3 nucleotides: TGTGCCAGCAGTTACTCGAGGCTAGCGGGGGGGCCGGGAGAGCAGTACTTC. It translates to CASSYSRLAGGPGEQYF.

This clonotype was seen a handful of times. This chain links TRBV6-2 or TRBV6-3 with TRBJ1-6; 7 bases map to TRBD1. CDR3 length: 16 residues. The trim removed 6 bases at V and 5 bases at J, leaving 10 bases unmatched. Germline V gene sequence: CDR1 MNHEY, CDR2 SVGEGT. DNA of the CDR3: TGTGCCAGCAGACCTCCTCCGGACAGGCATAATTCACCCCTCCACTTT. Encoded protein: CASRPPPDRHNSPLHF.

This clonotype was observed a few times. CDR3 sequence reads: CASRRPGTGGGDTQYF. In DNA form, the CDR3 reads TGTGCCAGTCGGAGACCGGGGACAGGGGGAGGAGATACGCAGTATTTT. J is TRBJ2-3 and V is TRBV19; 11 nucleotides align to TRBD1. CDR1 is LNHDA and CDR2 is SQIVND in the germline V gene (reference sequence). This CDR3 is 16 amino acids long. The junction had 12 bases not matched to a gene; V was cut back by 8 bases and J by 5 bases.

This clonotype was detected many times. The chain is built from TRBV20-1 and TRBJ2-7; 8 bases line up with TRBD2. This CDR3 region has 13 residues. Trimming took 2 bases from V and 4 from J; bases not matched to a gene: 4. Germline CDR1 DFQATT, CDR2 SNEGSKA (reference sequence). Written as DNA, the CDR3 is TGCAGTGCTAGACCCGGGACTAGGTACGAGCAGTACTTC. Translation: CSARPGTRYEQYF.

This clonotype was picked up a small number of times. The rearrangement joins TRBV4-1 to TRBJ1-1; D remains unclear. CDR1 is MGHRA and CDR2 is YSYEKL in the germline V gene. This CDR3 region has 14 residues. V lost 4 bases and J lost 1, with 10 bases in between. As DNA, the CDR3 is TGCGCCAGCAGCCGGGCAGGCCGGAACACTGAAGCTTTCTTT. It codes for CASSRAGRNTEAFF.

This clonotype was detected many times. This chain connects TRBV9 to TRBJ2-2; D gene unclear. Germline V CDR1 and CDR2: SGDLS, YYNGEE. Trimming removed 4 bases from V and 6 bases from J, with 7 bases in between. The CDR3 runs to 12 residues. CDR3 sequence (DNA): TGTGCCAGCAGCCCGACGCCCGGGGAGCTGTTTTTT. Protein product: CASSPTPGELFF. The full variable domain, completed using reference TRBV9 and TRBJ2-2, is DSGVTQTPKHLITATGQRVTLRCSPRSGDLSVYWYQQSLDQGLQFLIQYYNGEERAKGNILERFSAQQFPDLHSELNLSSLELGDSALYFCASSPTPGELFFGEGSRLTVL.

This clonotype was seen a few times. The chain employs TRBV20-1 and TRBJ1-6; D remains ambiguous. Trimming took off 1 base at V and 5 bases at J, with 15 bases between the two ends. CDR3 length: 16 amino acids. In germline, CDR1 is DFQATT, CDR2 SNEGSKA (reference sequence). In nucleotides, the CDR3 is TGCAGTGCTAGAGGCCCCACAAGGATCGATAATTCACCCCTCCACTTT. Protein product: CSARGPTRIDNSPLHF.

This clonotype has at least ten counts. The J gene is TRBJ2-7, the V gene TRBV29-1; D could derive from TRBD1 or TRBD2 (5 bases each). Germline CDR1 SQVTM, CDR2 ANQGSEA. The CDR3 consists of 10 residues. The germline V and J ends were trimmed by 7 bases and 10 bases, with 14 bases remaining between them. The CDR3 is CSGTWGSQYF. The CDR3, as DNA: TGCAGCGGGACCTGGGGGTCCCAGTACTTC.

This chain connects TRBV6-5 to TRBJ2-7; 7 bases match TRBD1. The CDR3 consists of 13 residues. The V segment lost 8 bases and the J segment 7 bases; nucleotides outside the gene matches: 11. The germline V gene has CDR1 MNHEY and CDR2 SVGAGI. The CDR3 protein is CASSLVGRGEQYF. The CDR3 DNA sequence: TGTGCCAGCTCCCTGGTGGGCAGGGGGGAGCAGTACTTC.

This clonotype was seen many times. V and J are TRBV6-1 and TRBJ2-2; 9 nucleotides match TRBD2. The CDR3 is 15 residues long. Germline loops: CDR1 MNHNS, CDR2 SASEGT. Trimming at V came to 2 bases and at J to 6 bases, leaving 4 bases not matched to a gene. The CDR3 loop reads CASSESGGQAGELFF. CDR3 coding DNA: TGTGCCAGCAGTGAAAGCGGGGGGCAGGCCGGGGAGCTGTTTTTT.

This clonotype was picked up many times. The chain recombines TRBV3-1 with TRBJ2-3; TRBD2 agrees at 13 bases. The CDR3 loop spans 17 amino acids. Per the germline V gene, CDR1 is LGHDT and CDR2 is YNNKEL (reference sequence). V gave up 4 bases and J gave up 0 bases; unmatched junction bases: 4. CDR3 sequence reads: CASSLGTSGVSTDTQYF. CDR3 DNA sequence: TGTGCCAGCAGCCTCGGGACTAGCGGGGTCAGCACAGATACGCAGTATTTT.

The chain employs TRBV28 and TRBJ2-1, with D perhaps TRBD2 (6 bases). The germline V gene has CDR1 MDHEN and CDR2 SYDVKM. The CDR3 loop spans 13 amino acids. V dropped 3 bases and J dropped 4 bases, with 7 bases sitting between them. The CDR3 DNA reads as TGTGCCAGCAGTTTCGGGGGATACAATGAGCAGTTCTTC. Translation: CASSFGGYNEQFF.

V gene TRBV6-6 combines with J gene TRBJ1-1; no firm D call. Germline assignment: CDR1 MNHNY and CDR2 SVGAGI (reference sequence). Trimming cost V 8 bases and J 1 base, with 8 bases left between them. The CDR3 is 12 residues long. In DNA form, the CDR3 reads TGTGCCAGCGGAAAGGCGAACACTGAAGCTTTCTTT. Its protein is CASGKANTEAFF.

This clonotype was seen only a few times. The V call is TRBV5-1, the J call TRBJ2-2; D is perhaps TRBD1 (5 bases). V dropped 2 bases and J dropped 5 bases, with 19 bases sitting between them. Germline V CDR1 and CDR2: SGHRS, YFSETQ. The CDR3 has 17 residues. The CDR3: CASSFGVGPLKTGELFF. The CDR3 bases are TGCGCCAGCAGCTTTGGTGTGGGGCCCCTCAAGACCGGGGAGCTGTTTTTT.

The sample holds many counts of this clonotype. The chain joins TRBV5-4 to TRBJ1-2; D gene ambiguous. V was cut by 0 bases and J by 3 bases, with 9 bases left in between. This CDR3 has 14 residues. CDR1 is SGHNT and CDR2 is YYREEE in the germline V gene (reference sequence). CDR3 coding DNA: TGTGCCAGCAGCTTGGCGGGGATGCACTATGGCTACACCTTC. Its translation is CASSLAGMHYGYTF.

This clonotype was observed many times. The rearrangement links TRBV7-3 to TRBJ2-2; 7 positions agree with TRBD2. Trimming took 5 bases from V and 5 from J; bases not matched to a gene: 14. There are 17 residues in the CDR3. Germline V lookup: CDR1 SGHTA, CDR2 FQGTGA. In DNA form, the CDR3 reads TGTGCCAGCAGCCCAGTCATGTGGCGGGGGTCGACCGGGGAGCTGTTTTTT. Translating gives CASSPVMWRGSTGELFF.

There are many counts of this clonotype. This chain joins TRBV7-2 and TRBJ1-5, with TRBD1 as a possible D gene (6 bases). The germline V gene has CDR1 SGHTA and CDR2 FQGNSA. Trimming removed 5 bases at V and 5 bases at J, with 16 bases between. The CDR3 contains 15 residues. In DNA form, the CDR3 reads TGTGCCAGCAGCCCCCCGGGAAGGGGGGATCAGCCCCAGCATTTT. This translates into CASSPPGRGDQPQHF.

This clonotype was seen only a few times. The chain couples TRBV3-1 to TRBJ1-2; D possibly corresponds to TRBD1 (5 bases). CDR3 length equals 15 residues. Germline CDR1 reads LGHDT; CDR2 reads YNNKEL (reference sequence). The V gene lost 3 bases and the J gene lost 1 base, with 12 bases spanning the gap. The CDR3 is CASSHPWRGNYGYTF. CDR3 nucleotide sequence: TGTGCCAGCAGCCACCCTTGGAGGGGTAACTATGGCTACACCTTC.

This clonotype was counted a few times. The chain couples TRBV5-5 to TRBJ1-2; TRBD1 agrees at 9 bases. Trimming took 5 bases from V and 5 from J; bases not matched to a gene: 4. The germline gives CDR1 SGHKS, CDR2 YYEKEE (reference sequence). CDR3 length equals 13 residues. The chain's CDR3 is CASSRDREYGYTF. The CDR3 bases are TGTGCCAGCAGTCGGGACAGGGAATATGGCTACACCTTC.

In this sample, this clonotype turned up many times. The chain uses TRBV20-1 and TRBJ2-1; 8 bases are a match to TRBD2. The CDR3 runs to 13 residues. Trimming removed 3 bases from V and 9 bases from J; junction bases left unmatched: 7. CDR1 and CDR2 from the germline V gene are DFQATT and SNEGSKA (reference sequence). The CDR3 region is CSARWGLVAEQFF. The CDR3 DNA reads as TGCAGTGCTAGGTGGGGACTAGTCGCTGAGCAGTTCTTC.

This clonotype was seen only a few times. The chain has TRBV20-1 and TRBJ2-7; 9 positions match TRBD2. Germline-derived CDR1 and CDR2 are DFQATT and SNEGSKA (reference sequence). This CDR3 is built from 15 residues. V lost 1 base and J lost 0; bases outside the gene matches: 4. The CDR3 DNA reads as TGCAGTGCTAGAGCACCAGCGGGGGGCTCCTACGAGCAGTACTTC. As protein: CSARAPAGGSYEQYF.

In its sample, this clonotype was seen a few times. The rearrangement links TRBV4-1 to TRBJ2-3, with 9 bases identical to TRBD2. V shed 3 bases and J 6 bases; nucleotides not matched to a gene: 13. Germline V lookup: CDR1 MGHRA, CDR2 YSYEKL. The CDR3 contains 17 residues. The CDR3 loop is CASSQPLGSGGSDTQYF. The CDR3 DNA follows: TGCGCCAGCAGCCAGCCTTTGGGTAGCGGGGGTTCGGATACGCAGTATTTT.

The sample holds a few counts of this clonotype. The rearrangement joins TRBV10-2 to TRBJ2-7; perhaps TRBD2 as D (5 bases). This CDR3 is 12 amino acids long. V lost 2 bases and J lost 5, with 7 bases in between. Looked up from germline, CDR1 is WSHSY and CDR2 is SAAADI. The CDR3: CASSETGDEQYF. Written as DNA, the CDR3 is TGCGCCAGCAGTGAGACCGGGGACGAGCAGTACTTC.

This chain connects TRBV2 to TRBJ1-1; D is undetermined. CDR1 is SNHLY and CDR2 is FYNNEI in the germline V gene. This CDR3 comprises 13 residues. The V end was cut by 2 bases, the J end by 2 bases, with 6 bases between. The CDR3 here is CASSESGNTEAFF. CDR3 in DNA: TGTGCCAGCAGTGAATCGGGTAACACTGAAGCTTTCTTT.

This clonotype has a count of ten or more. This chain uses TRBV10-3 with TRBJ1-2; perhaps TRBD1 as D (5 bases). V shed 8 bases and J shed 0 bases, with 13 bases lying between them. The CDR3 is made up of 14 amino acids. Germline V gene data show CDR1 as ENHRY and CDR2 as SYGVKD. CDR3 in amino acids: CAISGASANYGYTF. CDR3 nucleotide sequence: TGTGCCATCTCCGGGGCCAGTGCTAACTATGGCTACACCTTC.

This clonotype was picked up many times. The rearrangement uses TRBV9 and TRBJ1-5; no clear D. The V gene's germline CDR1 is SGDLS and CDR2 YYNGEE. The CDR3 has 13 amino acids. Trimming pared 4 bases from V and 5 bases from J, leaving 10 bases between. CDR3 amino acids: CASSPQGDQPQHF. The DNA of the CDR3 is TGTGCCAGCAGCCCCCAAGGAGATCAGCCCCAGCATTTT.

The table lists this clonotype with many counts. The chain combines TRBV2 with TRBJ2-7; D remains ambiguous. Germline V lookup: CDR1 SNHLY, CDR2 FYNNEI. The CDR3 is 14 amino acids. V was shortened by 4 bases and J by 0 bases, with 10 bases between the two germline ends. CDR3 DNA: TGTGCCAGCAGTGTTCAGTTTTTCTCCTACGAGCAGTACTTC. Its translation: CASSVQFFSYEQYF.

The V and J genes are TRBV11-2 and TRBJ2-5; 7 bases are a match to TRBD2. The CDR3 consists of 16 residues. Trimming at V came to 5 bases and at J to 2 bases, leaving 11 bases not matched to a gene. Per germline, CDR1 SGHAT and CDR2 FQNNGV. CDR3 sequence: CASSRRAAGPQETQYF. The CDR3 DNA reads TGTGCCAGCAGCCGCCGGGCAGCGGGGCCGCAAGAGACCCAGTACTTC.